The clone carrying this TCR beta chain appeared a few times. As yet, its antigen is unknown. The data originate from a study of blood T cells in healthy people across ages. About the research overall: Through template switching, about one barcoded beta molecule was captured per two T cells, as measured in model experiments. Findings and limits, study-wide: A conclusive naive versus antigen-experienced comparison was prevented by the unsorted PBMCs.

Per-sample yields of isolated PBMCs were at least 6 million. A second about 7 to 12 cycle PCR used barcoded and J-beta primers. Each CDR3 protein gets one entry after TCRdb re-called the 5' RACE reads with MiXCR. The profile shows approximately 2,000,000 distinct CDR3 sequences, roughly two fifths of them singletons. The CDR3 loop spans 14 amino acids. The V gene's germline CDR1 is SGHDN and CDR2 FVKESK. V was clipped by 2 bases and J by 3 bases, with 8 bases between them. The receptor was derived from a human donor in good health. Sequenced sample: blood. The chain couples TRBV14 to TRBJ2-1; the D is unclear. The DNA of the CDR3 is TGTGCCAGCAGCCAAATAGCAAACTACAATGAGCAGTTCTTC. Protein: CASSQIANYNEQFF.